This TCR beta chain was sequenced in a study of Ad26.COV2.S vaccination and SARS-CoV-2 variants. Sequencing was performed with immunoSEQ multiplex PCR; in TCRdb, only in-frame clones are kept and a portion is missing. The table has about 680,000 clones, more than 70% seen once; the top ten hold roughly 1.5%. Germline V gene lookup returns CDR1 LGHDT and CDR2 YNNKEL (reference sequence). Deletions cut 4 bases from V and 7 bases from J, with 14 bases between. The CDR3 has 15 amino acids. Described treatment: about 20 received Ad26.COV2.S at low or high dose, single or two shots; 5 received placebo; per-sample allocation not given. Collection of the samples took place on day 63 after the first injection of vaccine or placebo. This clone was recorded a few times.

Specimen: peripheral blood, collected in a trial of Ad26.COV2.S vaccine versus placebo. The chain joins TRBV3-1 (or the pseudogene TRBV3-2) to TRBJ1-6; perhaps TRBD1 as D (5 bases). The clonotype was recovered from a person aged 18-60 years who received the Ad26.COV2.S COVID-19 vaccine or a placebo. This chain's CDR3 is CASSRRGASNSPLHF. The CDR3 DNA follows: TGTGCCAGCAGCCGGCGAGGGGCCTCGAATTCACCCCTCCACTTT.